These 24 T cell receptor beta chains share one sample of origin, sequenced in a study of T cells after yellow fever vaccination (dated by TCRdb to about 2019). The label giving this sample's treatment or condition can be read as: live attenuated yellow fever vaccine strain. The receptor library was made with 5' RACE. Reads for this sample came from an Illumina NovaSeq 6000. TCRdb reworked the public reads: Q25 trimming with fastp, MiXCR clone assembly, productive beta chains retained. Every CDR3 protein is listed once, alongside the most common genes and DNA of its rows. In this sample the table shows some 170,000 distinct CDR3 sequences, approximately 9.9% of which occur a single time. Clones ranked in the top ten supply under 40% of the sample. Sequences were derived from CD8+ T cells sorted from PBMCs, sampled 45 days after the yellow fever booster vaccination. The receptors here all came from a man aged 18 to 29 who received the YFV17D yellow fever vaccine.

This rearrangement joins TRBV4-1 to TRBJ2-7; 7 bases match TRBD1. With 0 bases clipped from V and 0 bases from J, the junction kept 5 bases outside the gene matches. The CDR3 covers 16 residues. Germline CDR1 MGHRA, CDR2 YSYEKL. CDR3 protein: CASSQEPGQISYEQYF. CDR3 DNA: TGCGCCAGCAGCCAAGAACCGGGACAGATCTCCTACGAGCAGTACTTC.

Many counts were recorded for this clonotype. The rearrangement joins TRBV7-6 to TRBJ1-6; TRBD1 matches at 7 bases. The V and J ends lost 5 bases and 9 bases, in that order; junction bases with no gene match: 7. CDR3 size: 14 residues. The germline V gene has CDR1 SGHVS and CDR2 FNYEAQ. Here the CDR3 reads CASSPTGLGSPLHF. CDR3 DNA: TGTGCCAGCAGCCCGACAGGGCTCGGTTCACCCCTCCACTTT.

This clonotype appeared a few times. The chain carries TRBV29-1 and TRBJ2-4; 7 positions match TRBD2. Germline V gives CDR1 SQVTM, CDR2 ANQGSEA. J gave up 5 bases and V 3 bases, and 10 bases lay outside the gene matches. This CDR3 has 15 residues. The CDR3 region is CSVEGRAGLQNIQYF. Written as DNA, the CDR3 is TGCAGCGTTGAGGGGAGGGCGGGGCTCCAAAACATTCAGTACTTC.

This clonotype was picked up a small number of times. The CDR3 coding sequence is TGCGCCAGCAGCCAAACCAGGGGGCTCGGGGACTATGGCTACACCTTC. Translating gives CASSQTRGLGDYGYTF. V is TRBV4-1 and J is TRBJ1-2; 8 bases align to TRBD1. The CDR3 has 16 amino acids. The germline V gene has CDR1 MGHRA and CDR2 YSYEKL. J lost 3 bases, V lost 2 bases, and 8 bases had no gene match.

J is TRBJ2-1 and V is TRBV7-8; the D gene is possibly TRBD1 (6 bases). Germline assignment: CDR1 SGHVS and CDR2 FQNEAQ. With 0 bases removed from V and 4 bases from J, the gap between germline ends came to 19 bases. This CDR3 has 18 amino acids. DNA for the CDR3: TGTGCCAGCAGCTTAGCGGTTTCAGGGGACGCCGCATACAATGAGCAGTTCTTC. Its protein product is CASSLAVSGDAAYNEQFF.

The rearrangement links TRBV9 to TRBJ2-5; perhaps TRBD1 as D (6 bases). Trimming left V 4 bases short and J 1 base short, with 11 bases between. The CDR3 has 14 residues. Germline values: CDR1 SGDLS, CDR2 YYNGEE. The CDR3 loop reads CASSPGTLQETQYF. The CDR3, as DNA: TGTGCCAGCAGCCCCGGGACACTCCAAGAGACCCAGTACTTC.

In its sample, this clonotype was seen many times. V is TRBV4-1 and J is TRBJ2-2, with a tentative D call TRBD2 (6 bases). V was pared by 4 bases and J by 0 bases, with 9 bases between. CDR3 size: 15 residues. Germline CDR1 MGHRA, CDR2 YSYEKL. The DNA for the CDR3 is TGCGCCAGCAGCCGGGGACTGTCGAACACCGGGGAGCTGTTTTTT. As protein: CASSRGLSNTGELFF.

This clonotype came up a few times. The CDR3 protein is CAISYRTARSYEQYF. The CDR3 DNA follows: TGTGCCATCAGCTACCGGACAGCCCGATCCTACGAGCAGTACTTC. The V gene is TRBV10-3, the J gene TRBJ2-7, with a weak D call TRBD1 (6 bases). The CDR3 runs to 15 residues. With 6 bases removed from V and 1 base from J, the gap between germline ends came to 16 bases. In germline, CDR1 is ENHRY, CDR2 SYGVKD.

The chain links TRBV5-1 to TRBJ2-1; D ambiguous. The length of the CDR3 is 16 residues. CDR1 and CDR2 (germline): SGHRS, YFSETQ. Trimming removed 2 bases at V and 1 base at J, with 13 bases between. Here the CDR3 DNA reads TGCGCCAGCAGCTTCTCCGTTGAAAGATCCTACAATGAGCAGTTCTTC. Translating it yields CASSFSVERSYNEQFF.

The chain uses TRBV9 and TRBJ1-3; D is undetermined. V was clipped by 3 bases and J by 6 bases, with 7 bases between them. Germline V lookup: CDR1 SGDLS, CDR2 YYNGEE. This CDR3 has 12 residues. CDR3 bases: TGTGCCAGCAGCGGCCCGGAAAACACCATATATTTT. It is translated as CASSGPENTIYF.

In its sample, this clonotype was seen a few times. This sequence joins TRBV2 and TRBJ2-3, with D maybe TRBD1 (6 bases). CDR3 size: 14 residues. Germline V gives CDR1 SNHLY, CDR2 FYNNEI. V was clipped by 4 bases and J by 6 bases, with 14 bases between them. CDR3 in DNA: TGTGCCAGCAGTGCTGGGGGCCGGGCGGATACGCAGTATTTT. This sequence encodes CASSAGGRADTQYF.

This clonotype has a handful of counts. The chain is built from TRBV4-1 and TRBJ2-5; 10 bases fit TRBD1. V lost 1 base and J lost 5; bases outside the gene matches: 4. The CDR3 has 15 residues. Germline CDR1 MGHRA, CDR2 YSYEKL. Here the CDR3 reads CASSQGQGAMETQYF. Written as DNA, the CDR3 is TGCGCCAGCAGCCAAGGACAGGGGGCGATGGAGACCCAGTACTTC.

Written as DNA, the CDR3 is TGTGCCAGCAGCTCGGATAGCGGGTACAGCTCCTACAATGAGCAGTTCTTC. Residues: CASSSDSGYSSYNEQFF. The chain uses TRBV13 and TRBJ2-1, with 7 bases that match TRBD2. Germline CDR1 and CDR2: PRHDT and FYEKMQ (reference sequence). The CDR3 sequence is 17 residues long. V lost 4 bases and J lost 0; bases outside the gene matches: 9.

The chain employs TRBV7-8 and TRBJ1-2; TRBD1 might be the D (6 bases). This CDR3 comprises 17 residues. Per the germline V gene, CDR1 is SGHVS and CDR2 is FQNEAQ. Trimming stripped 1 base from V and 5 bases from J, with 20 bases between. CDR3 DNA: TGTGCCAGCAGCTTAGAAGGGGATGGACAGACCTTATATGGCTACACCTTC. Translating it yields CASSLEGDGQTLYGYTF.

This clonotype has at least ten counts. The V gene is TRBV4-2, the J gene TRBJ2-2; D perhaps matches TRBD2 (5 bases). The CDR3 is made up of 15 amino acids. The germline V gene has CDR1 LGHNA and CDR2 YNFKEQ. The ends were cut back, 0 bases at V and 2 bases at J, with 7 bases in the middle. The CDR3 DNA follows: TGTGCCAGCAGCCAAGAACCGGGAAACACCGGGGAGCTGTTTTTT. Protein: CASSQEPGNTGELFF.

V gene TRBV6-1 combines with J gene TRBJ2-1; tentatively, D is TRBD1 or TRBD2 (5 bases each). The CDR3 sequence is 17 residues long. Germline V gives CDR1 MNHNS, CDR2 SASEGT. V was clipped by 3 bases and J by 8 bases, with 23 bases between them. CDR3 DNA sequence: TGTGCCAGCAGTGATAGACCGGGACCTGGAGAGATGGATGAGCAGTTCTTC. It is translated as CASSDRPGPGEMDEQFF.

The rearrangement uses TRBV3-1 and TRBJ2-3; 9 nucleotides match TRBD2. This CDR3 has 14 residues. The V gene end was trimmed by 6 bases and the J gene end by 2 bases; junction bases not matched to a gene: 3. Germline-derived CDR1 and CDR2 are LGHDT and YNNKEL (reference sequence). CDR3 region: CASRPSGDTDTQYF. The CDR3 nucleotides read TGTGCCAGCAGGCCTAGCGGGGACACAGATACGCAGTATTTT.

A few counts support this clonotype. This sequence joins TRBV27 and TRBJ2-1; 10 bases fit TRBD2. The CDR3 has 15 amino acids. V lost 6 bases, J lost 4 bases, and 6 bases stayed unmatched. The germline V gene encodes CDR1 MNHEY and CDR2 SMNVEV (reference sequence). The CDR3 sequence is CASSLGLARYNEQFF. The CDR3 coding sequence is TGTGCCAGCAGCTTGGGACTAGCGAGATACAATGAGCAGTTCTTC.

The V gene is TRBV29-1, the J gene TRBJ1-1; D gene uncertain. This CDR3 is 11 amino acids long. Trimming pared 7 bases from V and 9 bases from J, leaving 15 bases between. The germline V gene encodes CDR1 SQVTM and CDR2 ANQGSEA. CDR3 in amino acids: CSGIMLAKAFF. The CDR3 DNA reads as TGCAGCGGTATAATGCTAGCCAAAGCTTTCTTT.

This clonotype appeared a few times. The V gene is TRBV20-1, the J gene TRBJ2-3; 9 bases map to TRBD1. The CDR3 is 14 residues long. CDR1 and CDR2 from the germline V gene are DFQATT and SNEGSKA (reference sequence). The ends lost 1 base at V and 1 base at J; junction bases unmatched: 0. The CDR3 is CSARGTGGTDTQYF. In DNA, the CDR3 is TGCAGTGCTAGAGGGACAGGGGGCACAGATACGCAGTATTTT.

This clonotype has at least ten counts. The genes are TRBV12-3 or TRBV12-4 and TRBJ2-7; 9 bases line up with TRBD2. The CDR3 runs to 14 residues. Trimming took 7 bases from V and 2 from J; bases not matched to a gene: 6. CDR3 DNA: TGTGCCAGCACGACTAGCGGATTCCCCTACGAGCAGTACTTC. Protein: CASTTSGFPYEQYF.

This clonotype was seen more than once but under ten times. This chain uses TRBV29-1 with TRBJ1-4; D perhaps matches TRBD1 (6 bases). This CDR3 region has 14 residues. Germline V lookup: CDR1 SQVTM, CDR2 ANQGSEA. Trimming cost V 1 base and J 5 bases, with 11 bases left between them. The CDR3 bases are TGCAGCGTTGAAGCTGCAGGGGAAAATGAAAAACTGTTTTTT. Translating gives CSVEAAGENEKLFF.

This rearrangement joins TRBV7-8 to TRBJ2-2; 7 bases are a match to TRBD2. Germline lookup yields CDR1 SGHVS and CDR2 FQNEAQ. The CDR3 spans 17 residues. V lost 5 bases, J lost 1 base, and 10 bases stayed unmatched. CDR3 residues: CASSDLWAGENTGELFF. CDR3 DNA sequence: TGTGCCAGCAGCGACCTATGGGCGGGGGAGAACACCGGGGAGCTGTTTTTT.

The J gene is TRBJ2-2, the V gene TRBV6-2 or TRBV6-3; D ambiguous. The CDR3 is made up of 13 amino acids. Trimming left V 7 bases short and J 0 bases short, with 6 bases between. CDR1 and CDR2 from the germline V gene are MNHEY and SVGEGT. The CDR3 region has the DNA TGTGCCAGCAACTACGCGAACACCGGGGAGCTGTTTTTT. This codes for CASNYANTGELFF.